This TCR beta chain stems from a study of blood T cell repertoires in COVID-19. Looking at the study overall: The United States, Italy and Spain were the sources of the acute and convalescent COVID-19 samples.

Germline CDR1 is MGHRA and CDR2 is YSYEKL. The CDR3 consists of 17 residues. With V trimmed by 0 bases and J by 8 bases, 13 bases remained unmatched. This study enrolled people aged about 18 to 90 from roughly 24 US geographic areas. Before being deemed recovered, Cohort 3 donors had two negative PCRs, clearance, or symptom resolution. Original methodology: Cell counts per sample came from amplifying reference gene primers. Generated by immunoSEQ multiplex PCR, the TCRdb table keeps only in-frame clones and is missing some. The DNA gave D and trimming, while V, J and clone size come from that table. The table includes roughly 200,000 clones, approximately 90% detected once.

The source material was PBMCs or T cells enriched from blood (not recorded which). The chain uses TRBV4-1 and TRBJ2-1, with 7 positions matching TRBD1. The source of this sequence is a man younger than 40 who had recovered from COVID-19. The CDR3 sequence is CASSQDPVTGTEDEQFF. For the CDR3, the DNA is TGCGCCAGCAGCCAAGATCCTGTGACAGGGACCGAGGATGAGCAGTTCTTC.